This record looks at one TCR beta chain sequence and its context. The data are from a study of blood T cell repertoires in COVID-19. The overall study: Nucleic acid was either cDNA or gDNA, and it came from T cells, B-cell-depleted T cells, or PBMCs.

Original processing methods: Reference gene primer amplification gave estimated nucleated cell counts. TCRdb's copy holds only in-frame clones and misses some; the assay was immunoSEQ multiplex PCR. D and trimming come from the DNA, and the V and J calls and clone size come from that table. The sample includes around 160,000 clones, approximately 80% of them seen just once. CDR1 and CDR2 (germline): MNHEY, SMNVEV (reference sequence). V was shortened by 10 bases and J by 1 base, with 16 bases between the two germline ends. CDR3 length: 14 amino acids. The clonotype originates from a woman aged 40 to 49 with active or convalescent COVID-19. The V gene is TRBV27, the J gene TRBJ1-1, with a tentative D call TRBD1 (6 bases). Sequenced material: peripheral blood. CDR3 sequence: CATKGGFGNTEAFF. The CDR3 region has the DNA TGTGCCACCAAGGGGGGGTTTGGGAACACTGAAGCTTTCTTT.